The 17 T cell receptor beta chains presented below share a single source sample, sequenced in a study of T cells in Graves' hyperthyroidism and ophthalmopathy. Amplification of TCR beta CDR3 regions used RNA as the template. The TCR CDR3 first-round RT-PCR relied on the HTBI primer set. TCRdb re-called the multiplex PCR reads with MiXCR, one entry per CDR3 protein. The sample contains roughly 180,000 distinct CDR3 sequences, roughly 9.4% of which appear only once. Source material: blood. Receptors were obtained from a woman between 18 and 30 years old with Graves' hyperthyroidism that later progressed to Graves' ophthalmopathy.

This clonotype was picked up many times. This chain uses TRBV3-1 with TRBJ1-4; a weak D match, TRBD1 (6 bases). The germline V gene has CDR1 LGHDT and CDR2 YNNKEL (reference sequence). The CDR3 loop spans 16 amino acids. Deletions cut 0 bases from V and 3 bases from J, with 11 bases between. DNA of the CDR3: TGTGCCAGCAGCCAAGATGTTGGGGGCCCTAATGAAAAACTGTTTTTT. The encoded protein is CASSQDVGGPNEKLFF.

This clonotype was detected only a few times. The CDR3 region is CASSLQGVTGELFF. As DNA, the CDR3 is TGTGCCAGCAGCTTGCAGGGAGTCACCGGGGAGCTGTTTTTT. This chain uses TRBV5-6 with TRBJ2-2, with D tentatively TRBD1 or TRBD2 (5 bases each). The CDR3 length is 14 residues. Trimming removed 1 base at V and 4 bases at J, with 8 bases between. Per the germline V gene, CDR1 is SGHDT and CDR2 is YYEEEE.

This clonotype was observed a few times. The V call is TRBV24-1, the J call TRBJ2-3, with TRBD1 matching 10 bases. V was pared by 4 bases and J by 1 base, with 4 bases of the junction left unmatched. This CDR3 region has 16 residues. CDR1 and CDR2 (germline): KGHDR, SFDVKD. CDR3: CATSDPGTGGTDTQYF. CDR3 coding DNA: TGTGCCACCAGTGACCCCGGGACAGGGGGCACAGATACGCAGTATTTT.

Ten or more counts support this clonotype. The CDR3 spells CASSPYTTGTPNTEAFF. Written as DNA, the CDR3 is TGCGCCAGCAGCCCCTATACCACCGGGACACCGAACACTGAAGCTTTCTTT. The chain uses TRBV5-1 and TRBJ1-1; D is perhaps TRBD1 (6 bases). Trimming shortened V by 4 bases and J by 1 base, and 20 bases separated the two germline ends. Per germline, CDR1 SGHRS and CDR2 YFSETQ. CDR3 length: 17 residues.

DNA of the CDR3: TGTGCCAGCAGTTACTGGAGCGGGCAGGAGCAGGGGGATCAGCCCCAGCATTTT. As protein: CASSYWSGQEQGDQPQHF. The rearrangement links TRBV6-5 to TRBJ1-5, with 7 bases that match TRBD1. This CDR3 contains 18 residues. V dropped 1 base and J dropped 5; count of bases not matched to a gene: 14. Germline values: CDR1 MNHEY, CDR2 SVGAGI.

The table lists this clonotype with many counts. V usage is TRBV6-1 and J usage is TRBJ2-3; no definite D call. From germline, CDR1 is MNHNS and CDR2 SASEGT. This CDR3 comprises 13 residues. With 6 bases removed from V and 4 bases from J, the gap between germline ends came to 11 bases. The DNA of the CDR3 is TGTGCCAGCAGAACACTACAGTCAGATACGCAGTATTTT. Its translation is CASRTLQSDTQYF.

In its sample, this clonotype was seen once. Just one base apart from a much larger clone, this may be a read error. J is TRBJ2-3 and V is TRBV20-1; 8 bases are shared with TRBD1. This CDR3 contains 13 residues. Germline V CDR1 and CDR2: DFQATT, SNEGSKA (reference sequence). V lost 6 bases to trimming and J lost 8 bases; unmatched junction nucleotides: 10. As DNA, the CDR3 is TGCAGTGCCCCCGGACAGGGCCAAGGTACGCAGTATTTT. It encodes CSAPGQGQGTQYF.

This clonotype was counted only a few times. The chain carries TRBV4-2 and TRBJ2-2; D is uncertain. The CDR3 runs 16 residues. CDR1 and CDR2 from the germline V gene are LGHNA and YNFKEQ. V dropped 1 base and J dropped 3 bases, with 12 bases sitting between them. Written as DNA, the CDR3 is TGTGCCAGCAGCCAAGCGGGTAGCCGGGACACCGGGGAGCTGTTTTTT. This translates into CASSQAGSRDTGELFF.

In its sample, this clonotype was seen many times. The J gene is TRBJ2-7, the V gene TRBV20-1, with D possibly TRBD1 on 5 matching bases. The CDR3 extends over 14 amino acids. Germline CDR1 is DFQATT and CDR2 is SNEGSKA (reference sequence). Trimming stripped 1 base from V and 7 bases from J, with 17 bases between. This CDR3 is CSARAPAGSREQYF. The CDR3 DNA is TGCAGTGCTAGAGCCCCGGCAGGGTCGCGGGAGCAGTACTTC.

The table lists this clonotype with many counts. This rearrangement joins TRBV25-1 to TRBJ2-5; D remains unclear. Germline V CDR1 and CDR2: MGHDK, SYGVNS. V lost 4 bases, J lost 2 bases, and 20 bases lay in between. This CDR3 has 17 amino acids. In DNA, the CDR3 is TGTGCCAGCAGTGGGCAGAAGTCGTTTCTCCTTCAAGAGACCCAGTACTTC. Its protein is CASSGQKSFLLQETQYF.

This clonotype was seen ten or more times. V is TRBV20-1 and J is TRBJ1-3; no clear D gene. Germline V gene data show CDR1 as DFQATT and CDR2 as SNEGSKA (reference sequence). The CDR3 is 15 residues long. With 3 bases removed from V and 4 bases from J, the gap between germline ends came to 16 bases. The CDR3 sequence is CSASSGELGGNTIYF. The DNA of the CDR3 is TGCAGTGCTAGCTCTGGGGAGCTAGGCGGAAACACCATATATTTT.

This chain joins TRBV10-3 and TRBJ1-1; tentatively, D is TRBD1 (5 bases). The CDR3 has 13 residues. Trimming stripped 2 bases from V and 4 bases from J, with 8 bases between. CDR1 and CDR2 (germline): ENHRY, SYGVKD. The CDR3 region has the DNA TGTGCCATCAGTGAGGGGGGATTCACTGAAGCTTTCTTT. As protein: CAISEGGFTEAFF.

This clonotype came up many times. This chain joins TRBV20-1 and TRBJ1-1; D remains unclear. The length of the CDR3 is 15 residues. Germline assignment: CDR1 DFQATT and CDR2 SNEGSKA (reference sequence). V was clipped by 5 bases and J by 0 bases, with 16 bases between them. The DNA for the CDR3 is TGCAGTGCTGGAGCGCGGGGTGAAGTGAACACTGAAGCTTTCTTT. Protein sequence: CSAGARGEVNTEAFF.

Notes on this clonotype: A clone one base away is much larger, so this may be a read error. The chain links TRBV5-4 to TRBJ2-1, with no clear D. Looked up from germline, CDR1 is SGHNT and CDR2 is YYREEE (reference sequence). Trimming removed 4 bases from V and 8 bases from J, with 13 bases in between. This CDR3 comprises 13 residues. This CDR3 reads CASSPGDYDEQFF. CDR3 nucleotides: TGTGCCAGCAGCCCCGGAGATTACGATGAGCAGTTCTTC.

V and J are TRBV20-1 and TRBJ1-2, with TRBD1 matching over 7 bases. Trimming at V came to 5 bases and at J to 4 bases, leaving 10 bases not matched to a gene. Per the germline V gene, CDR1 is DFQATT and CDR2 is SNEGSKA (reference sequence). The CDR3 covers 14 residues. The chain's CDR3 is CSADTGQGVYGYTF. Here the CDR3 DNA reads TGCAGTGCTGACACAGGTCAGGGGGTCTATGGCTACACCTTC.

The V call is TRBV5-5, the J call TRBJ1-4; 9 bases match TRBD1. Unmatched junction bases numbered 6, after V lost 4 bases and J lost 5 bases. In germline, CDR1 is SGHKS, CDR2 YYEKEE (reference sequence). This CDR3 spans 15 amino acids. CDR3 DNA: TGTGCCAGCAGCCGCTACGGGACAGGGAATGAAAAACTGTTTTTT. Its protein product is CASSRYGTGNEKLFF.

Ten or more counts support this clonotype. The CDR3 here is CASSSWKDYEQYF. As DNA, the CDR3 is TGCGCCAGCAGCTCGTGGAAGGATTACGAGCAGTACTTC. The V and J genes are TRBV5-1 and TRBJ2-7; D gene uncertain. Trimming took off 3 bases at V and 4 bases at J, with 11 bases between the two ends. Germline V gene lookup returns CDR1 SGHRS and CDR2 YFSETQ. This CDR3 contains 13 residues.